This T cell receptor beta chain comes out of a study of shared clonotypes between healthy human individuals. Whole-study results and caveats: In general, naive subsets displayed greater estimated richness than memory subsets did.

In regard to this clone: The antigen remains unidentified.

The CDR3 has 17 amino acids. Germline CDR1 reads SNHLY; CDR2 reads FYNNEI. With V trimmed by 7 bases and J by 0 bases, 12 bases remained unmatched. Sequencing used immunoSEQ multiplex PCR; TCRdb keeps in-frame clones, though not all of them. This sample has fewer than 400,000 clones, with 74% found just once. The specimen was memory CD4+ T cells sorted from blood. Specified subset: CD45RA-negative fraction. The rearrangement joins TRBV2 to TRBJ1-5; 7 bases align to TRBD1. This sequence originates from a man in his thirties or forties in good health. The chain's CDR3 is CASTGRGVAYSNQPQHF. CDR3 nucleotides: TGTGCCAGCACAGGCAGGGGGGTGGCTTATAGCAATCAGCCCCAGCATTTT.